The 8 T cell receptor beta chains below come from one sample, sequenced in a study of blood T cell repertoires in COVID-19. Here immunoSEQ multiplex PCR was the method, and the copy in TCRdb shows in-frame clones only, minus some. The table has about 190,000 clones, 83% seen once. Sequenced material: peripheral blood. Receptors originate from a woman aged 40 to 50 with acute or convalescent COVID-19.

V and J are TRBV2 and TRBJ2-7, with no clear D. The CDR3 length is 11 residues. V lost 7 bases and J lost 4, with 8 bases in between. Germline V CDR1 and CDR2: SNHLY, FYNNEI. The CDR3 reads CASKQVYEQYF. The CDR3 nucleotides read TGTGCCAGCAAGCAGGTGTACGAGCAGTACTTC.

The chain couples TRBV28 to TRBJ2-3; 10 nucleotides align to TRBD2. J lost 3 bases, V lost 6 bases, and 6 bases had no gene match. Per the germline V gene, CDR1 is MDHEN and CDR2 is SYDVKM. The CDR3 has 15 residues. CDR3 sequence reads: CASRHSGRVTDTQYF. DNA for the CDR3: TGTGCCAGCAGACACAGCGGGAGGGTGACAGATACGCAGTATTTT. The whole variable domain, remainder taken from reference TRBV28 and TRBJ2-3, is DVKVTQSSRYLVKRTGEKVFLECVQDMDHENMFWYRQDPGLGLRLIYFSYDVKMKEKGDIPEGYSVSREKKERFSLILESASTNQTSMYLCASRHSGRVTDTQYFGPGTRLTVL.

This chain joins TRBV9 and TRBJ2-6; D not certain. The germline V gene has CDR1 SGDLS and CDR2 YYNGEE. Trimming cost V 2 bases and J 4 bases, with 7 bases left between them. This CDR3 region has 14 residues. CDR3 residues: CASSVAWGANVLTF. CDR3 in DNA: TGTGCCAGCAGCGTGGCCTGGGGGGCCAACGTCCTGACTTTC.

The chain carries TRBV7-2 and TRBJ2-7, with D uncertain. The germline V gene encodes CDR1 SGHTA and CDR2 FQGNSA. The V end was cut by 2 bases, the J end by 4 bases, with 9 bases between. The CDR3 is 13 residues long. This CDR3 reads CASSLSPQYEQYF. The CDR3 DNA reads as TGTGCCAGCAGCTTATCCCCCCAATACGAGCAGTACTTC.

J is TRBJ1-1 and V is TRBV19; D remains ambiguous. V lost 4 bases and J 0 bases, leaving 6 bases between the germline ends. CDR1 LNHDA and CDR2 SQIVND come from the germline V gene (reference sequence). The CDR3 covers 13 residues. The CDR3 region is CASSTQMNTEAFF. The DNA for the CDR3 is TGTGCCAGTAGTACCCAAATGAACACTGAAGCTTTCTTT.

The V gene is TRBV24-1, the J gene TRBJ2-1, with TRBD2 matching over 11 bases. CDR1 and CDR2 from the germline V gene are KGHDR and SFDVKD. Losses at the gene ends were 8 bases for V and 3 bases for J; bases not matched to a gene: 2. The CDR3 is made up of 14 amino acids. The CDR3 is CATKLAGDYNEQFF. In nucleotides, the CDR3 is TGTGCCACCAAACTAGCGGGGGACTACAATGAGCAGTTCTTC.

The rearrangement links TRBV5-1 to TRBJ2-7; TRBD2 matches at 7 bases. The CDR3 totals 19 residues. V was clipped by 1 base and J by 6 bases; unmatched bases: 22. In germline, CDR1 is SGHRS, CDR2 YFSETQ. The CDR3 coding sequence is TGCGCCAGCAGCTTGCAGGTCAGCACCGGGACTATGGGTGTTGCCGAGCAGTACTTC. It specifies CASSLQVSTGTMGVAEQYF.

The chain joins TRBV3-1 (or the pseudogene TRBV3-2) to TRBJ2-5; perhaps TRBD1 as D (5 bases). This CDR3 region has 14 residues. In germline, CDR1 is LGHDT, CDR2 YNNKEL (reference sequence). Deletions cut 3 bases from V and 5 bases from J, with 13 bases between. For the CDR3, the DNA is TGTGCCAGCAGCCATGGGGCCTCCGGGGAGACCCAGTACTTC. Its translation: CASSHGASGETQYF.